This TCR beta chain was documented in a study of cytomegalovirus exposure and HLA in healthy donors. Germline CDR1 MGHRA, CDR2 YSYEKL. V shed 0 bases and J shed 2 bases, with 16 bases lying between them. The CDR3 consists of 17 residues. Amplification used 60 Vbeta primers and 13 Jbeta primers. TCRdb keeps only in-frame clones here, not all; method: immunoSEQ multiplex PCR. The data hold nearly 80,000 clones, with 79% observed a single time. The chain has TRBV4-1 and TRBJ2-5; TRBD1 is a possible D gene (5 bases). The sequence was collected from a woman in her forties in good health and CMV-seropositive. The sequenced material came from PBMCs. The CDR3 reads CASSQDPPQAVQETQYF. CDR3 bases: TGCGCCAGCAGCCAAGATCCCCCACAGGCGGTGCAAGAGACCCAGTACTTC.